Below, 12 T cell receptor beta chains from the same sample are listed, as sequenced in a study of T cells after posttransplantation cyclophosphamide. Control samples came 1 year after myeloablative marrow transplants with methotrexate plus calcineurin inhibitor. Assay used: immunoSEQ multiplex PCR; TCRdb lists only in-frame clones, some missing. The sample includes around 22,000 clones, approximately 88% of them seen just once. The input for sequencing was PBMCs, taken after an allogeneic stem cell transplant with a calcineurin inhibitor and methotrexate. All receptors derive from a female patient aged 45-60 years who received an allogeneic stem cell transplant from an unrelated donor, was CMV-positive, and had chronic GVHD only. Some T cells may possibly be graft donor cells.

This clone was seen a handful of times. This sequence joins TRBV28 and TRBJ1-3, with D tentatively TRBD1 (6 bases). CDR1 and CDR2 (germline): MDHEN, SYDVKM. V lost 5 bases and J 4 bases, leaving 12 bases between the germline ends. This CDR3 is built from 14 residues. CDR3 DNA sequence: TGTGCCAGCAGTCTCACAGGGAACGGAAACACCATATATTTT. Protein: CASSLTGNGNTIYF.

The chain employs TRBV28 and TRBJ1-2, with 8 bases aligning to TRBD1. Germline V gives CDR1 MDHEN, CDR2 SYDVKM. The CDR3 runs 16 residues. The V segment lost 3 bases and the J segment 0 bases; nucleotides outside the gene matches: 6. CDR3 sequence (DNA): TGTGCCAGCAGTTTTGCGGGACAGGCGGCTAACTATGGCTACACCTTC. Its protein product is CASSFAGQAANYGYTF.

This clone occurred a few times. The CDR3 region is CATAGNGNQPQHF. As DNA, the CDR3 is TGTGCCACTGCAGGGAATGGCAATCAGCCCCAGCATTTT. This chain uses TRBV19 with TRBJ1-5; possibly TRBD1 for D (5 bases). The CDR3 covers 13 residues. The germline gives CDR1 LNHDA, CDR2 SQIVND (reference sequence). V dropped 10 bases and J dropped 2 bases, with 12 bases sitting between them.

About this clone: At one of its ends the junction is not consistent with the germline gene, which may arise from a read error. The chain employs TRBV5-1 and TRBJ2-7; 9 bases match TRBD2. This CDR3 spans 14 amino acids. The germline gives CDR1 SGHRS, CDR2 YFSETQ. In DNA, the CDR3 is TGCGCCAGCAGCGCTAGCGGGACCATCTACGAGCAGCACTTC. This encodes CASSASGTIYEQHF.

The chain employs TRBV7-9 and TRBJ2-1, with D perhaps TRBD2 (7 bases). Looked up from germline, CDR1 is SEHNR and CDR2 is FQNEAQ (reference sequence). The V end was cut by 5 bases, the J end by 9 bases, with 32 bases between. The CDR3 has 19 residues. The CDR3 protein is CASSPQGKRGRGATLEQFF. CDR3 nucleotides: TGTGCCAGCAGCCCCCAGGGGAAGCGGGGCCGCGGGGCCACACTTGAGCAGTTCTTC.

The V call is TRBV19, the J call TRBJ2-3; no clear D. CDR1 is LNHDA, CDR2 SQIVND, per germline (reference sequence). The CDR3 is made up of 13 amino acids. V was trimmed by 1 base and J by 4 bases, leaving 6 bases between them. CDR3 in DNA: TGTGCCAGTAGTATAGCCCGCGCAGATACGCAGTATTTT. This encodes CASSIARADTQYF.

The chain employs TRBV6-1 and TRBJ2-7, with 8 bases aligning to TRBD2. CDR1 is MNHNS, CDR2 SASEGT, per germline. The CDR3 has 14 amino acids. The J segment lost 6 bases and the V segment lost 5 bases, leaving 9 bases of the junction unmatched. Here the CDR3 reads CASSRAGGFREQYF. Here the CDR3 DNA reads TGTGCCAGCAGTCGTGCGGGGGGATTCCGCGAGCAGTACTTC.

The V and J genes are TRBV5-4 and TRBJ1-4; D may be TRBD1 (5 bases). The CDR3 loop spans 15 amino acids. Trimming cost V 0 bases and J 4 bases, with 10 bases left between them. Germline CDR1 and CDR2: SGHNT and YYREEE (reference sequence). The CDR3 region has the DNA TGTGCCAGCAGCTTGGCCGGGAGGGGTAATGAAAAACTGTTTTTT. This sequence encodes CASSLAGRGNEKLFF.

The chain couples TRBV7-9 to TRBJ2-7; D perhaps matches TRBD2 (5 bases). This CDR3 region has 14 residues. V was cut by 6 bases and J by 4 bases, with 16 bases left in between. The V gene's germline CDR1 is SEHNR and CDR2 FQNEAQ (reference sequence). CDR3 DNA sequence: TGTGCCAGCAGGCCCCCGGGAACCCAATACGAGCAGTACTTC. Residues: CASRPPGTQYEQYF.

The chain recombines TRBV14 with TRBJ2-5; 9 bases map to TRBD2. The CDR3 is 15 amino acids. V lost 6 bases to trimming and J lost 4 bases; unmatched junction nucleotides: 9. Germline values: CDR1 SGHDN, CDR2 FVKESK. The CDR3 DNA reads as TGTGCCAGCAGACCCTCTAGCGGGACCCCAGAGACCCAGTACTTC. This sequence encodes CASRPSSGTPETQYF.

The chain combines TRBV6-1 with TRBJ2-7, with 7 positions matching TRBD2. Germline CDR1 is MNHNS and CDR2 is SASEGT. The CDR3 consists of 12 residues. The junction had 2 bases not matched to a gene; V was cut back by 3 bases and J by 6 bases. CDR3 in amino acids: CASSDGGVEQYF. CDR3 DNA sequence: TGTGCCAGCAGTGATGGGGGGGTCGAGCAGTACTTC.

The table lists this clone with a count of one. The chain recombines TRBV7-2 with TRBJ1-5; D is uncertain. Trimming took 1 base from V and 5 from J, leaving 12 bases between them. The CDR3 length is 15 residues. Germline-derived CDR1 and CDR2 are SGHTA and FQGNSA. This CDR3 reads CASSLEIQSYQPQHF. In DNA form, the CDR3 reads TGTGCCAGCAGCTTAGAAATCCAGTCTTATCAGCCCCAGCATTTT.